This T cell receptor (beta chain) was identified during a study of blood T cell repertoires in COVID-19. V lost 0 bases to trimming and J lost 9 bases, with 6 bases between them. Looked up from germline, CDR1 is LGHNT and CDR2 is FRNRAP. This CDR3 region has 12 residues. Per the authors' pipeline: Amplification of reference gene primers provided the estimated nucleated cell counts. Assay: immunoSEQ multiplex PCR; the TCRdb copy retains only in-frame clones and omits some. V and J calls and clone size follow that table, whereas D and trimming were derived from the DNA. Of approximately 12,000 clones in the sample, approximately 70% were seen once. During active infection, Seattle patients enrolled and were then monitored through disease.

The material sequenced was peripheral blood. This chain links TRBV12-5 with TRBJ2-1; D gene unclear. The TCR comes from a man aged 60 to 69 with COVID-19, enrolled during active disease. The CDR3 spells CASGLVAVEQFF. The CDR3 DNA follows: TGTGCTAGTGGTTTGGTGGCAGTTGAGCAGTTCTTC.